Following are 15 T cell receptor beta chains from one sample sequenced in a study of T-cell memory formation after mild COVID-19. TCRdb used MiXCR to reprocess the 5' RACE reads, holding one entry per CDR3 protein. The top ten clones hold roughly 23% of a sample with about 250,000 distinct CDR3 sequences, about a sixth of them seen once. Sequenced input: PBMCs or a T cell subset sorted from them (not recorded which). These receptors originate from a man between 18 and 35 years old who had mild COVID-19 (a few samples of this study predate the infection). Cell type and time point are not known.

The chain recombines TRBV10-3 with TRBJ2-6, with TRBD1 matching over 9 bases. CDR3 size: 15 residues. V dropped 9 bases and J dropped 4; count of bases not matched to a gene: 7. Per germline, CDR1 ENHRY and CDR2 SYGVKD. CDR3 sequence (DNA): TGTGCCATGGGACAGGGAGGGGCAGGGGCCAACGTCCTGACTTTC. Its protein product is CAMGQGGAGANVLTF.

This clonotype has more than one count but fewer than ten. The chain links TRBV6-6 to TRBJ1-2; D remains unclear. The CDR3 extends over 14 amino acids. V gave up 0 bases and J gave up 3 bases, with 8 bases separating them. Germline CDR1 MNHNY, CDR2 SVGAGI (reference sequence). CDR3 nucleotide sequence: TGTGCCAGCAGTTACTCTTCCGAAGACTATGGCTACACCTTC. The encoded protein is CASSYSSEDYGYTF.

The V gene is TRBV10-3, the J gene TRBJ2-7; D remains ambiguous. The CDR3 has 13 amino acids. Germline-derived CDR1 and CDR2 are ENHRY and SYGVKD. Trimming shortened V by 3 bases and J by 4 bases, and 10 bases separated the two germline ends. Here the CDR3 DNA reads TGTGCCATCAGTGACCCACCCCAGTACGAGCAGTACGTC. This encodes CAISDPPQYEQYV.

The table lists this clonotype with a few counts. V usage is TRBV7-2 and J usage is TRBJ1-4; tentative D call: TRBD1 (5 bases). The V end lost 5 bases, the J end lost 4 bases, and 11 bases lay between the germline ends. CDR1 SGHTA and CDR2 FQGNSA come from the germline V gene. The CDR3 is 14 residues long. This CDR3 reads CASSPRQINEKLFF. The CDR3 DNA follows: TGTGCCAGCAGCCCTCGACAGATTAATGAAAAACTGTTTTTT.

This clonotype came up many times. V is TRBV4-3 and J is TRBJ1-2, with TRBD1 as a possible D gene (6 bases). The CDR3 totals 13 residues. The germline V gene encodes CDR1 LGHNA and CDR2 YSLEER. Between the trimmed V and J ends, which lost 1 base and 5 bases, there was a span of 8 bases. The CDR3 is CASSQGGGYGYTF. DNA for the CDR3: TGCGCCAGCAGCCAAGGAGGGGGTTATGGCTACACCTTC.

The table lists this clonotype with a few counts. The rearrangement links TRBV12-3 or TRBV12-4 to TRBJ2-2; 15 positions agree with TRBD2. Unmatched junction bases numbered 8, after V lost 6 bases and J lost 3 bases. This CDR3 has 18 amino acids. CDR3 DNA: TGTGCCAGCAGCTTCGGACTAGCGGGGGGGCCCGACACCGGGGAGCTGTTTTTT. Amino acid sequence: CASSFGLAGGPDTGELFF.

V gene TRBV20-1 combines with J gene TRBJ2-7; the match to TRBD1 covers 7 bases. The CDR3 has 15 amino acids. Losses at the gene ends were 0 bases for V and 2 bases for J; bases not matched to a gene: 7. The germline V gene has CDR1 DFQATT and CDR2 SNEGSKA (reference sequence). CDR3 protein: CSARDLGTATYEQYF. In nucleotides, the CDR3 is TGCAGTGCTAGAGATCTCGGGACAGCAACCTACGAGCAGTACTTC.

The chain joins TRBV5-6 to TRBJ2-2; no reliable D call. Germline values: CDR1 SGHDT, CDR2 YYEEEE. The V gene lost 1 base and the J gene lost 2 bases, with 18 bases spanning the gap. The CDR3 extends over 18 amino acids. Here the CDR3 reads CASSLSIRHPVNTGELFF. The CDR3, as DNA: TGTGCCAGCAGCTTGTCTATCCGGCACCCGGTAAACACCGGGGAGCTGTTTTTT.

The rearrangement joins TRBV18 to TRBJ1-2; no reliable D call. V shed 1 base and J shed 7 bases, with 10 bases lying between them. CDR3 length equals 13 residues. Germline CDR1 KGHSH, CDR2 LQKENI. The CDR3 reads CASSPRPGGGYTF. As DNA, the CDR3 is TGTGCCAGCTCACCACGTCCCGGCGGTGGCTACACCTTC.

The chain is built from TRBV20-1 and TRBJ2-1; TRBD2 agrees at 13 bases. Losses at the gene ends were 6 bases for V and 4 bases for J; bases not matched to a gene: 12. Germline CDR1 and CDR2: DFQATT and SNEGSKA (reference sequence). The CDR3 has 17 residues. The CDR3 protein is CSAPTRLAGGRYNEQFF. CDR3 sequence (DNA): TGCAGTGCCCCGACGAGACTAGCGGGGGGCCGGTACAATGAGCAGTTCTTC.

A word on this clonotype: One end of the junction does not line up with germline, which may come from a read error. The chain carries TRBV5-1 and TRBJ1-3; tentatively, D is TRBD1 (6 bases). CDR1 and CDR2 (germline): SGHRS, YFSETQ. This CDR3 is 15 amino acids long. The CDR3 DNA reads TGTGCCAGCAGCGGTGACAGGTGGGATGGAAACACCATATATTTT. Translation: CASSGDRWDGNTIYF.

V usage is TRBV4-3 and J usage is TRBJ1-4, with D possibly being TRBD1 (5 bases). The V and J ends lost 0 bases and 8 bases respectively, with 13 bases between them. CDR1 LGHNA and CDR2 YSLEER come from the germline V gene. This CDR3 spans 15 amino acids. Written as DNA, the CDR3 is TGCGCCAGCAGCCAAGATTTTGGGGGAAAGGAAAAACTGTTTTTT. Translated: CASSQDFGGKEKLFF.

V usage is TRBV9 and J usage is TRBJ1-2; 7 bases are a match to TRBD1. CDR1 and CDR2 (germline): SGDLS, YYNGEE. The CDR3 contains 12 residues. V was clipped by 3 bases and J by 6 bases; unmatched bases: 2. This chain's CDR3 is CASSATGNGYTF. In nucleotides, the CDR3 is TGTGCCAGCAGCGCGACAGGGAATGGCTACACCTTC.

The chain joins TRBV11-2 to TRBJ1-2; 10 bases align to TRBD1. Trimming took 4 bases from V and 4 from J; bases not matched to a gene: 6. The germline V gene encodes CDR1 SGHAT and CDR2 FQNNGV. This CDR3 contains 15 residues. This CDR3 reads CASSSSGTGAYGYTF. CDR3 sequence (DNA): TGTGCCAGCAGCTCATCCGGGACAGGGGCCTATGGCTACACCTTC.

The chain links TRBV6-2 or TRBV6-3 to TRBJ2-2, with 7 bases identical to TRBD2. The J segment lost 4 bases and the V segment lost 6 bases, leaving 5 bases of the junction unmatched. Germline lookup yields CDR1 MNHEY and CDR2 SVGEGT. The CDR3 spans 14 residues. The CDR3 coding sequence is TGTGCCAGCAGGGGGGGGATTGGCACCGGGGAGCTGTTTTTT. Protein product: CASRGGIGTGELFF.